The 3 T cell receptor beta chains reported below all come from one sample, sequenced in a study of blood T cell repertoires in COVID-19. The data were produced by immunoSEQ multiplex PCR, yet TCRdb's version contains in-frame clones alone and is incomplete. The data show 300,000 or so clones, with 85% to 90% seen just once and roughly 2.9% held by the top ten. What was sequenced was PBMCs or T cells enriched from blood (not recorded which). The source of these receptors is a woman between 50 and 59 years old who had been exposed to COVID-19.

This sequence joins TRBV23-1 and TRBJ1-5; D unresolved. TRBV23-1 is treated as an ORF (open reading frame) with a function not yet certain. CDR3 length: 11 amino acids. V shed 4 bases and J shed 6 bases, with 4 bases lying between them. CDR3 sequence (DNA): TGCGCCAGCAGTCCCCTTCAGCCCCAGCATTTT. It codes for CASSPLQPQHF.

The chain combines TRBV7-2 with TRBJ1-4; D call uncertain. Between the trimmed V and J ends, which lost 5 bases and 0 bases, there was a span of 19 bases. The length of the CDR3 is 18 residues. Germline loops: CDR1 SGHTA, CDR2 FQGNSA. CDR3 region: CASSQEGLAGATNEKLFF. For the CDR3, the DNA is TGTGCCAGCAGCCAAGAGGGTTTGGCGGGAGCAACTAATGAAAAACTGTTTTTT.

This rearrangement joins TRBV30 to TRBJ2-1; 8 nucleotides match TRBD1. V lost 7 bases to trimming and J lost 6 bases; unmatched junction nucleotides: 11. This CDR3 comprises 14 residues. Germline V gene data show CDR1 as GTSNPN and CDR2 as SVGIG (reference sequence). The CDR3 region is CAFSGGAAVNEQFF. Here the CDR3 DNA reads TGTGCCTTCTCAGGGGGCGCGGCGGTCAATGAGCAGTTCTTC.